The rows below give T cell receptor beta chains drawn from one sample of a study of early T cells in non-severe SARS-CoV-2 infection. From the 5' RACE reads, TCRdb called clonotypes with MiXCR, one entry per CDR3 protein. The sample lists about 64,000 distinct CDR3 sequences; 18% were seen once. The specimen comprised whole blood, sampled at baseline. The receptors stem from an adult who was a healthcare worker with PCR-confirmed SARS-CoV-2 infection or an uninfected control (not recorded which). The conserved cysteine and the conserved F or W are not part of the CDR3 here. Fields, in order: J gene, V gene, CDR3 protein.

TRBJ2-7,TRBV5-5,ASSLQTSSYEQY
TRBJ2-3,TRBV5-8,ASSAPSLSTDTQY
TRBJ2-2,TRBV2,ASSVDRATGELF
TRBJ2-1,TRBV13,ASHLVQGGWQF
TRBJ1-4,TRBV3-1,ASSPRPGGEKLF
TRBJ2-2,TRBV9,ASSVAGGPPGELF
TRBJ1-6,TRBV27,ASSFGSNSPLH
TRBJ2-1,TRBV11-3,ASSQGQGNNEQF
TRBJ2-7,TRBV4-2,ASSQLAGRYEQY
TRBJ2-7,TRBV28,ASKLSRGTYEQY
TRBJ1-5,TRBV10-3,AISESEGEPQH
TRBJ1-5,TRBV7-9,ASFPWGQGCNQPQH
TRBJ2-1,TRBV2,ASRQGTSGTFEQF
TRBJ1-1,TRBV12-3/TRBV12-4,ASSLGYDTEAF
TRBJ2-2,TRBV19,ASKNLLPDTGELF
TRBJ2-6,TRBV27,ASSGDRGSSGANVLT
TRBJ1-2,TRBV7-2,ASSLAGAGGYGYT
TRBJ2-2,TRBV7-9,ASSLAEGTGELF
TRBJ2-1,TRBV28,ASSLFGLAGQF
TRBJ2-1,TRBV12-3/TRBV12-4,ASSPGDSSYNEQF
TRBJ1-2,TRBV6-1,ASSEAFNYGYT
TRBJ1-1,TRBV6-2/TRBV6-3,ASSYGGTEAF
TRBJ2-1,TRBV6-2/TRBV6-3,ASTYRNEQF
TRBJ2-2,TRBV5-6,ASSSRDRGGSGELF
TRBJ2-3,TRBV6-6,ASSYHGSDTQY
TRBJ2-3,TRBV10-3,AISEGTVLSTDTQY
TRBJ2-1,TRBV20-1,SARVGGNQRREQF
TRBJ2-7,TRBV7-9,ASSLDRQNYEQY
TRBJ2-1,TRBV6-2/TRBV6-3,ASRLAGSSYNEQF
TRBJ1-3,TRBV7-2,ASSLGWPSGNTIY
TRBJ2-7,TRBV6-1,ASSEDRASYEQY
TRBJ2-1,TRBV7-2,ASSPTSGRAGNEQF
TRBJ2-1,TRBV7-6,ASSPHGRASNEQF
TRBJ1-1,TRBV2,ASGKDVGRARNTEAF
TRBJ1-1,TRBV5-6,ASSPDRGGHNTEAF
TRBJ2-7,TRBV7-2,ASSLVATGTSIYEQY
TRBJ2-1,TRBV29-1,SVIDRSSYNEQF
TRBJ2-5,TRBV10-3,AISESFGETQY
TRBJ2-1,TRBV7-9,ASSLADNYNEQF
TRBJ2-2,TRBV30,AWNRGRGTGELF
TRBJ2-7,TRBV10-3,AISELVPPAEQY
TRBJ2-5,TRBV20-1,SALTSGSFSETQY
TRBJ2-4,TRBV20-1,SARDQLGKTKNIQY
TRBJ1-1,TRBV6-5,ASSYGTGLNTEAF
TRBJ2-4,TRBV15,ATSLPKAGKAKNIQY
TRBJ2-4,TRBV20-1,SARMGTGVSKNIQY
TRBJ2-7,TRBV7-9,ASSPGPRVNYYEQY
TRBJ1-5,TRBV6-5,ASSAETGAVNQPQH
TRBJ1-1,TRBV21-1,ASSPTVGGRYVGTEAF
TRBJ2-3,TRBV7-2,ASSPPTSGGYTDTQY
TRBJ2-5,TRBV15,ATSRDPNVKETQY
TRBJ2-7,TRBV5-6,ASSPTIRAYEQY